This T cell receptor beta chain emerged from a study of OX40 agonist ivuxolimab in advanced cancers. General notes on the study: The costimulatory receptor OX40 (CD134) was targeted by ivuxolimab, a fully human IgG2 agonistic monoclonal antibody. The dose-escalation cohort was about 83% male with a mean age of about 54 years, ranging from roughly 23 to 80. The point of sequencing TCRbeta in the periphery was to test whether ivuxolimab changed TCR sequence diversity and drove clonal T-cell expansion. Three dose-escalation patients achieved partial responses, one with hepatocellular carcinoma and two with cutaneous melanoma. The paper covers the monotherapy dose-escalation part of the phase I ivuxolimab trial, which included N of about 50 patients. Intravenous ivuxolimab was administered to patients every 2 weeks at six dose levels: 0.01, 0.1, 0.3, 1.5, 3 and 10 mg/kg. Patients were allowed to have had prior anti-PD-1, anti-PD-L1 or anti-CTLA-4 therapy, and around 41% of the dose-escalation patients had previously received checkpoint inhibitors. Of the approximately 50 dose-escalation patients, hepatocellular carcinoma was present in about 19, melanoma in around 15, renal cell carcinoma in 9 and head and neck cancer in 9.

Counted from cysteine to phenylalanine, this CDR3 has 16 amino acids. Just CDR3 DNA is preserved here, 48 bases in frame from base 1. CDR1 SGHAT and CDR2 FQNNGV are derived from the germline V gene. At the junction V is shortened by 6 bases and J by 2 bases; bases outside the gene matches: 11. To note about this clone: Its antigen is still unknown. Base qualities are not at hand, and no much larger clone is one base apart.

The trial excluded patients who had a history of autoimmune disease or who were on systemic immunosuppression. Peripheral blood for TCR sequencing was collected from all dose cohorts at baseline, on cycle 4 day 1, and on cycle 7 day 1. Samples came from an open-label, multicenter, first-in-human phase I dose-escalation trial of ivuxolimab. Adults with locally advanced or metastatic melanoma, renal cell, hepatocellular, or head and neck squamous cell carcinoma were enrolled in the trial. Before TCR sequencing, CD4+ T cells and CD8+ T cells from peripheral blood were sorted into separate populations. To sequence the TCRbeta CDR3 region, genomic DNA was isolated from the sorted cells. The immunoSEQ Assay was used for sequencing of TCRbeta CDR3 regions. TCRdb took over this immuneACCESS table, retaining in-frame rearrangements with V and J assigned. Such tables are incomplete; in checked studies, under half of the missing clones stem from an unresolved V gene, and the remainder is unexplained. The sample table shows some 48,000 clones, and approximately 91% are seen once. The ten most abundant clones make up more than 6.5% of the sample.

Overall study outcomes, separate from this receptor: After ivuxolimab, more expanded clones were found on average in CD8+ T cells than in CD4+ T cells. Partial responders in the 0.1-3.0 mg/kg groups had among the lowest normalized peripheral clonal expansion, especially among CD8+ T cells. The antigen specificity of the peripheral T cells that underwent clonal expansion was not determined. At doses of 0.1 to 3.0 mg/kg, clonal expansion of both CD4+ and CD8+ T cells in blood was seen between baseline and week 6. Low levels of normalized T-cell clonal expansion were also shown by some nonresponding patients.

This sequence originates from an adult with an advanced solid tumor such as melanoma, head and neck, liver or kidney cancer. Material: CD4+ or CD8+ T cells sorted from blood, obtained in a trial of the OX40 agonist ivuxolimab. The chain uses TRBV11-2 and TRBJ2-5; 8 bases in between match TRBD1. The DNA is TGTGCCAGCAGTTTACCACGGACAGGGAGTCAAGAGACCCAGTACTTC. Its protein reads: CASSLPRTGSQETQYF. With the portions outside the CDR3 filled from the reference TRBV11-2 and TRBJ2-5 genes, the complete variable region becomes EAGVAQSPRYKIIEKRQSVAFWCNPISGHATLYWYQQILGQGPKLLIQFQNNGVVDDSQLPKDRFSAERLKGVDSTLKIQPAKLEDSAVYLCASSLPRTGSQETQYFGPGTRLLVL.